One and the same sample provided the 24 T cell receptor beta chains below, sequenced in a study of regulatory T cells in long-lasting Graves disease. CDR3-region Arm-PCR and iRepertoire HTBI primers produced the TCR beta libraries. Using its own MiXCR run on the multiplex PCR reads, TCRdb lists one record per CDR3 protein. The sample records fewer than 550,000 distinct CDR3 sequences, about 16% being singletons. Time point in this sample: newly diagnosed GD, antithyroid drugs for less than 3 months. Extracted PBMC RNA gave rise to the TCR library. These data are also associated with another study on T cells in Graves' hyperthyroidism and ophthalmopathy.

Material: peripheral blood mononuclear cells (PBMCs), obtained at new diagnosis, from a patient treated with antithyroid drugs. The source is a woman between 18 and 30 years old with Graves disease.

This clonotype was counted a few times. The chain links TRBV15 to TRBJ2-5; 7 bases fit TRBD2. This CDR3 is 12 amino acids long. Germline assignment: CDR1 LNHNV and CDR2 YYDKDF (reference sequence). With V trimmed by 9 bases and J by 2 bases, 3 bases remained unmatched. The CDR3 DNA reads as TGTGCCACGGGGGGGACGCAAGAGACCCAGTACTTC. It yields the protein CATGGTQETQYF.

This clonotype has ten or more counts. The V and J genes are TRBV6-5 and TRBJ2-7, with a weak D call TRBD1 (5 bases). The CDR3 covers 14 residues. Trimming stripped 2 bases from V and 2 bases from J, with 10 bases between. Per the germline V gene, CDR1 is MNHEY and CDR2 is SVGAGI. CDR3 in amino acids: CASSYEDITYEQYF. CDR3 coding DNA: TGTGCCAGCAGTTACGAGGACATAACCTACGAGCAGTACTTC.

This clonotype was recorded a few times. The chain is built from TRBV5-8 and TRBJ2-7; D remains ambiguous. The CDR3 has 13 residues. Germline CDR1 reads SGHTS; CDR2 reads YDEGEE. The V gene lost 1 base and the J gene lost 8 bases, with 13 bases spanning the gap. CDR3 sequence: CASSLRSIGQQYF. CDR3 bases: TGTGCCAGCAGCTTGCGCAGTATCGGGCAGCAGTACTTC.

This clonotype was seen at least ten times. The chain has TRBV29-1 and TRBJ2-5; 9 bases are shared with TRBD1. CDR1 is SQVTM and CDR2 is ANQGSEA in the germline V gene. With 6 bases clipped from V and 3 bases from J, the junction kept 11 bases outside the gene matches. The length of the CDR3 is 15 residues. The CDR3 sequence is CSVPSDRGSEETQYF. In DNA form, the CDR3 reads TGCAGCGTGCCCTCGGACAGGGGTAGTGAAGAGACCCAGTACTTC.

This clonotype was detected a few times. CDR3 sequence reads: CASSYGELNYGYTF. As DNA, the CDR3 is TGTGCCAGCAGTTACGGGGAACTCAACTATGGCTACACCTTC. V usage is TRBV6-5 and J usage is TRBJ1-2, with unresolved D. There are 14 residues in the CDR3. CDR1 and CDR2 from the germline V gene are MNHEY and SVGAGI. Trimming took off 2 bases at V and 2 bases at J, with 9 bases between the two ends.

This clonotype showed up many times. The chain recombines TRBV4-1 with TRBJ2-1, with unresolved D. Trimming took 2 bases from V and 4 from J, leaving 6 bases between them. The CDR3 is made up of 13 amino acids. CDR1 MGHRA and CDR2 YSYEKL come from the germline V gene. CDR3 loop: CASSQIGYNEQFF. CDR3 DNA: TGCGCCAGCAGCCAAATCGGATACAATGAGCAGTTCTTC.

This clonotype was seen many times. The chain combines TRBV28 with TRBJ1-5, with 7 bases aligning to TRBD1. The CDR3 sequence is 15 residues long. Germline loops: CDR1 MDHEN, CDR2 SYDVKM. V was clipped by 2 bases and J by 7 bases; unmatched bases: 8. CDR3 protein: CASSLPNDRAQPQHF. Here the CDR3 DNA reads TGTGCCAGCAGTTTACCGAATGACAGGGCCCAGCCCCAGCATTTT.

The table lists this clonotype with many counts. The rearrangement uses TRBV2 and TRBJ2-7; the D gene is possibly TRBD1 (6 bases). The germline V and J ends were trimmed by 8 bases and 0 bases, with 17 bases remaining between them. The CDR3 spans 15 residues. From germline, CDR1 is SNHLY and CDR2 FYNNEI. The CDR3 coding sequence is TGTGCCAGCGCCAAAACAGGGTACAGCTCCTACGAGCAGTACTTC. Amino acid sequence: CASAKTGYSSYEQYF.

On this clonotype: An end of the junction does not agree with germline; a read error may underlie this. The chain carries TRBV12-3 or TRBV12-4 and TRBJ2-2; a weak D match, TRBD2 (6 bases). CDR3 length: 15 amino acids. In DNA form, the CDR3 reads TGTGCCAGCAGTTTGGGGACTCCTAACACCAGGGAGCTGTTTTTT. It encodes CASSLGTPNTRELFF.

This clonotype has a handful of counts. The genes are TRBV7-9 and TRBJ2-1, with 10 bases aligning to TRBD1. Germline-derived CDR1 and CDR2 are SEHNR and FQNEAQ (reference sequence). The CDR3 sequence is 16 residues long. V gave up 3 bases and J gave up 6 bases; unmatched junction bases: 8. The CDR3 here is CASSFYAGTGANEQFF. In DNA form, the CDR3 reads TGTGCCAGCAGCTTTTATGCAGGGACAGGGGCCAATGAGCAGTTCTTC.

The CDR3 reads CASSLAPDRGDSYEQYF. The CDR3 coding sequence is TGTGCCAGCAGCTTAGCCCCCGACAGGGGGGACTCCTACGAGCAGTACTTC. The chain combines TRBV11-2 with TRBJ2-7; TRBD1 matches 9 bases. The junction had 7 bases not matched to a gene; V was cut back by 1 base and J by 0 bases. Looked up from germline, CDR1 is SGHAT and CDR2 is FQNNGV. The CDR3 sequence is 17 residues long.

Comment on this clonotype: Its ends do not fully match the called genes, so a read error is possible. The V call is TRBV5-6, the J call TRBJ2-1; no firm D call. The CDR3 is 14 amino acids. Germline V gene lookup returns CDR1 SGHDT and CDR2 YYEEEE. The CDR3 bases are TGTGCCAGCAGTAACTACCACTCCTACAATGGGCAGTTCTTC. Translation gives CASSNYHSYNGQFF.

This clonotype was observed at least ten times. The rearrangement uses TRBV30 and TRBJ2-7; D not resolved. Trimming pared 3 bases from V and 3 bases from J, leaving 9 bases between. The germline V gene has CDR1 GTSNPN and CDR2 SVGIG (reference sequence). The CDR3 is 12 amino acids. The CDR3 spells CAWSNGIYEQYF. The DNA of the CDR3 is TGTGCCTGGAGCAACGGCATCTACGAGCAGTACTTC. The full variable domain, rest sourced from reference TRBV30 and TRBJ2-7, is SQTIHQWPATLVQPVGSPLSLECTVEGTSNPNLYWYRQAAGRGLQLLFYSVGIGQISSEVPQNLSASRPQDRQFILSSKKLLLSDSGFYLCAWSNGIYEQYFGPGTRLTVT.

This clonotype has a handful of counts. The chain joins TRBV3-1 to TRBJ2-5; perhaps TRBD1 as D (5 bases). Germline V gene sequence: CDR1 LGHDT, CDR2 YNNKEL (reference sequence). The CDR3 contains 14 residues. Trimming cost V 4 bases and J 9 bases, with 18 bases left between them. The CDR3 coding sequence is TGTGCCAGCAGCCTCAACGTAGGGGCCGCGGCCCAGTACTTC. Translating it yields CASSLNVGAAAQYF.

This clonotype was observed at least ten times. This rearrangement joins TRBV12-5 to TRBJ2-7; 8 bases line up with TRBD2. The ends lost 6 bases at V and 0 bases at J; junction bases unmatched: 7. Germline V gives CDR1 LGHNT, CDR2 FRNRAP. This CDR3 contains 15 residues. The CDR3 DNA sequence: TGTGCTAGTGGCAAGACTAGCGTAATCTCCTACGAGCAGTACTTC. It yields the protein CASGKTSVISYEQYF.

CDR3 loop: CARSNPSSKNIQYF. The CDR3 DNA is TGTGCCAGATCGAACCCGTCGTCCAAAAACATTCAGTACTTC. This rearrangement joins TRBV27 to TRBJ2-4; D not resolved. Trimming took 9 bases from V and 2 from J, leaving 14 bases between them. Germline V lookup: CDR1 MNHEY, CDR2 SMNVEV (reference sequence). This CDR3 has 14 residues.

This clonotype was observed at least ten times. In DNA form, the CDR3 reads TGTGCCAGCAGTTACGCCGCGGGAGCATTGACAGATACGCAGTATTTT. It encodes CASSYAAGALTDTQYF. The rearrangement links TRBV6-5 to TRBJ2-3; TRBD2 matches at 7 bases. There are 16 residues in the CDR3. Germline CDR1 is MNHEY and CDR2 is SVGAGI. The trim removed 2 bases at V and 3 bases at J, leaving 8 bases unmatched.

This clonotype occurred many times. In nucleotides, the CDR3 is TGCAGTGCTCGTAATTCCCCCAATGAGCAGTTCTTC. This encodes CSARNSPNEQFF. The genes are TRBV20-1 and TRBJ2-1; D gene uncertain. Germline assignment: CDR1 DFQATT and CDR2 SNEGSKA (reference sequence). The CDR3 is made up of 12 amino acids. V dropped 5 bases and J dropped 6 bases, with 11 bases sitting between them.

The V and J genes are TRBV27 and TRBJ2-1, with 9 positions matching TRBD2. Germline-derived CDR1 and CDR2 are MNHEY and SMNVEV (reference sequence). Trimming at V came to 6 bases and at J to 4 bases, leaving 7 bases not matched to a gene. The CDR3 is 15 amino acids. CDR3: CASRLAGSSYNEQFF. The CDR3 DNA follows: TGTGCCAGCAGGCTAGCGGGATCGTCGTACAATGAGCAGTTCTTC.

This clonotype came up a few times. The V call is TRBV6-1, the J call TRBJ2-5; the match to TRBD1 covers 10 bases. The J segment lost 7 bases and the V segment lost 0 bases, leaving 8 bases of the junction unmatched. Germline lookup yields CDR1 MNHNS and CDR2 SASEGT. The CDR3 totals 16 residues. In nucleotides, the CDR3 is TGTGCCAGCAGTGAAGCGCGTCTCGGACAGGGGGGGACCCAGTACTTC. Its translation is CASSEARLGQGGTQYF.

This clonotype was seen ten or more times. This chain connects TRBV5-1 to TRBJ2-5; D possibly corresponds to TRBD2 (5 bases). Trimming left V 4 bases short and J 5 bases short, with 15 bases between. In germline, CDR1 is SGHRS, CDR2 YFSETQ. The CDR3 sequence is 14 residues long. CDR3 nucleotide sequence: TGCGCCAGCAGCCGCAACGGGGAACGGGAGACCCAGTACTTC. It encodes CASSRNGERETQYF. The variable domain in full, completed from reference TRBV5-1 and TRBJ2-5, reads KAGVTQTPRYLIKTRGQQVTLSCSPISGHRSVSWYQQTPGQGLQFLFEYFSETQRNKGNFPGRFSGRQFSNSRSEMNVSTLELGDSALYLCASSRNGERETQYFGPGTRLLVL.

CDR3 in amino acids: CASSYATGWDEAFF. CDR3 sequence (DNA): TGTGCCAGCAGTTACGCCACGGGCTGGGATGAAGCTTTCTTT. This chain links TRBV6-5 with TRBJ1-1, with D hard to call. The germline V and J ends were trimmed by 2 bases and 7 bases, with 14 bases remaining between them. This CDR3 comprises 14 residues. Germline V gene data show CDR1 as MNHEY and CDR2 as SVGAGI.

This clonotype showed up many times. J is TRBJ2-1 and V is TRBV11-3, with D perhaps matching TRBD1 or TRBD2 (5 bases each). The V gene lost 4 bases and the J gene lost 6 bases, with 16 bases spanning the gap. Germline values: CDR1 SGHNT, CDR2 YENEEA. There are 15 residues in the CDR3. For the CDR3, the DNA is TGTGCCAGCAGCTCTGCCGGGACCCCGGGCAATGAGCAGTTCTTC. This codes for CASSSAGTPGNEQFF. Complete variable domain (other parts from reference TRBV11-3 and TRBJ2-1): EAGVVQSPRYKIIEKKQPVAFWCNPISGHNTLYWYLQNLGQGPELLIRYENEEAVDDSQLPKDRFSAERLKGVDSTLKIQPAELGDSAVYLCASSSAGTPGNEQFFGPGTRLTVL.

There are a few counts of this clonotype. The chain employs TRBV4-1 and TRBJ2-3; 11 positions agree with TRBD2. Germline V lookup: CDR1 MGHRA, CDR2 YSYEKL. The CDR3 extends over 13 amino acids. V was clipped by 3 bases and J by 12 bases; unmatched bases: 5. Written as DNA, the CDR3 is TGCGCCAGCAGCCACGCAACTAGCGGGAGACAGTATTTT. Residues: CASSHATSGRQYF.